Shown below are 18 T cell receptor beta chains from a single sample sequenced in a study of blood T cells in healthy people across ages. The authors ran a second PCR of 7 to 11 cycles using a sample-barcoded 5' primer and a J-beta primer mix. TCRdb ran MiXCR on the 5' RACE reads and lists one entry per CDR3 protein. The sample lists more than 500,000 distinct CDR3 sequences; approximately 30% were seen once. The sample consisted of blood. Every receptor here comes from a woman aged 65 to 85 in good health.

This clonotype was counted a few times. The chain carries TRBV5-6 and TRBJ1-6; D remains ambiguous. This CDR3 comprises 16 residues. Germline V gene data show CDR1 as SGHDT and CDR2 as YYEEEE. Trimming removed 4 bases from V and 5 bases from J, with 16 bases in between. CDR3 in amino acids: CASSPISRADNSPLHF. The CDR3 DNA sequence: TGTGCCAGCAGCCCTATCTCCCGGGCCGATAATTCACCCCTCCACTTT.

The gene calls are TRBV6-5 and TRBJ1-1; TRBD1 agrees at 7 bases. From germline, CDR1 is MNHEY and CDR2 SVGAGI. The CDR3 spans 15 residues. Unmatched junction bases numbered 10, after V lost 8 bases and J lost 1 base. CDR3 nucleotide sequence: TGTGCCAGCTCGGGGACCGGGACAGCGAACACTGAAGCTTTCTTT. Its protein is CASSGTGTANTEAFF.

The V call is TRBV5-5, the J call TRBJ1-2; D is possibly TRBD1 (6 bases). The ends were cut back, 4 bases at V and 6 bases at J, with 16 bases in the middle. The CDR3 covers 14 residues. Per the germline V gene, CDR1 is SGHKS and CDR2 is YYEKEE (reference sequence). As DNA, the CDR3 is TGTGCCAGCAGCCTCACTCTGGGGGCGAATGGCTACACCTTC. Translating it yields CASSLTLGANGYTF.

This clonotype was picked up a small number of times. The chain links TRBV20-1 to TRBJ1-3; tentative D call: TRBD1 (5 bases). Trimming removed 2 bases from V and 4 bases from J, with 15 bases in between. Germline loops: CDR1 DFQATT, CDR2 SNEGSKA (reference sequence). The CDR3 extends over 15 amino acids. The CDR3 nucleotides read TGCAGTGCTAGACTCCCCGACAGAAAAGGAAACACCATATATTTT. Translated, it gives CSARLPDRKGNTIYF.

The rearrangement uses TRBV12-3 or TRBV12-4 and TRBJ1-5; TRBD1 matches at 9 bases. The junction had 6 bases not matched to a gene; V was cut back by 5 bases and J by 7 bases. This CDR3 is built from 14 residues. CDR3 loop: CASSLQGAGQPQHF. The DNA of the CDR3 is TGTGCCAGCAGTCTACAGGGGGCCGGGCAGCCCCAGCATTTT.

J is TRBJ2-5 and V is TRBV20-1; 10 nucleotides match TRBD2. The DNA end is more similar to TRBJ2-7, so the J call may be wrong. The length of the CDR3 is 15 residues. Looked up from germline, CDR1 is DFQATT and CDR2 is SNEGSKA (reference sequence). The CDR3 sequence: CSARDELAGLYEQYF. CDR3 DNA sequence: TGCAGTGCTAGAGATGAACTAGCGGGGCTGTACGAGCAGTACTTC.

This sequence joins TRBV5-5 and TRBJ1-1, with 7 positions matching TRBD1. CDR3 length: 17 residues. Losses at the gene ends were 3 bases for V and 3 bases for J; bases not matched to a gene: 14. Germline V gene lookup returns CDR1 SGHKS and CDR2 YYEKEE (reference sequence). Here the CDR3 DNA reads TGTGCCAGCAGCTCTTCGGTGGCACGACAGGGTGACACTGAAGCTTTCTTT. It specifies CASSSSVARQGDTEAFF.

This clonotype was counted only a few times. The chain carries TRBV2 and TRBJ2-5, with a weak D call TRBD2 (5 bases). Germline CDR1 and CDR2: SNHLY and FYNNEI. With 2 bases removed from V and 2 bases from J, the gap between germline ends came to 6 bases. The CDR3 spans 13 residues. The CDR3 sequence is CASSERGQETQYF. The CDR3 nucleotides read TGTGCCAGCAGTGAACGGGGACAAGAGACCCAGTACTTC.

This clonotype has a handful of counts. This sequence joins TRBV5-5 and TRBJ2-5; TRBD1 is a possible D gene (5 bases). Trimming removed 1 base from V and 2 bases from J, with 18 bases in between. CDR3 length: 17 amino acids. Germline CDR1 and CDR2: SGHKS and YYEKEE (reference sequence). The CDR3, as DNA: TGTGCCAGCAGCTTGTTCTTGACAGCACCTGCACAAGAGACCCAGTACTTC. Translating gives CASSLFLTAPAQETQYF.

This clonotype was recorded a few times. The germline gene is not matched at one end of the junction; a read error may be the cause. The rearrangement links TRBV29-1 to TRBJ2-4, with D possibly TRBD1 on 5 matching bases. CDR1 is SQVTM, CDR2 ANQGSEA, per germline. This CDR3 has 13 residues. The CDR3 protein is CSVELTAENIQYF. CDR3 DNA sequence: TGCAGCGTTGAACTGACAGCCGAAAACATTCAGTACTTC. The whole variable domain, remainder taken from reference TRBV29-1 and TRBJ2-4, is SAVISQKPSRDICQRGTSLTIQCQVDSQVTMMFWYRQQPGQSLTLIATANQGSEATYESGFVIDKFPISRPNLTFSTLTVSNMSPEDSSIYLCSVELTAENIQYFGAGTRLSVL.

This clonotype was seen only once. The genes are TRBV6-1 and TRBJ1-2, with TRBD1 as a possible D gene (5 bases). The CDR3 sequence is 15 residues long. V lost 0 bases to trimming and J lost 4 bases, with 12 bases between them. CDR1 MNHNS and CDR2 SASEGT come from the germline V gene. CDR3 region: CASSEARDYSYGYTF. The CDR3 DNA is TGTGCCAGCAGTGAAGCGCGGGACTACTCCTATGGCTACACCTTC.

The rearrangement uses TRBV5-1 and TRBJ2-2; 8 bases agree with TRBD2. Germline values: CDR1 SGHRS, CDR2 YFSETQ. CDR3 size: 16 residues. With V trimmed by 2 bases and J by 4 bases, 7 bases remained unmatched. DNA for the CDR3: TGCGCCAGCAGCTTAATGACAGCGGGGGCCACCGGGGAGCTGTTTTTT. This translates into CASSLMTAGATGELFF.

The V call is TRBV29-1, the J call TRBJ2-5; D is ambiguous. CDR1 and CDR2 from the germline V gene are SQVTM and ANQGSEA. This CDR3 contains 13 residues. The V end was cut by 0 bases, the J end by 5 bases, with 10 bases between. The CDR3: CSVEEPRHETQYF. Written as DNA, the CDR3 is TGCAGCGTTGAAGAACCTAGGCACGAGACCCAGTACTTC.

In regard to this clonotype: No conserved phenylalanine or tryptophan ends this CDR3, so it is likely a read error. The rearrangement joins TRBV28 to TRBJ2-1; D is undetermined. Germline loops: CDR1 MDHEN, CDR2 SYDVKM. Trimming took off 5 bases at V and 4 bases at J, with 9 bases between the two ends. This CDR3 spans 13 amino acids. The CDR3 nucleotides read TGTGCCAGCAGTCTCTTGGGTTACAATGAGCAGTTCCTC. Its translation is CASSLLGYNEQFL.

This clonotype showed up many times. The rearrangement links TRBV6-2 or TRBV6-3 to TRBJ2-5, with D possibly matching TRBD2 (6 bases). This CDR3 region has 16 residues. V was pared by 2 bases and J by 3 bases, with 16 bases between. Germline V gives CDR1 MNHEY, CDR2 SVGEGT. The chain's CDR3 is CASSYPTGTYEETQYF. The CDR3 DNA sequence: TGTGCCAGCAGTTACCCCACTGGGACTTACGAAGAGACCCAGTACTTC.

This clonotype has more than one count but fewer than ten. V and J are TRBV20-1 and TRBJ1-2; 7 positions agree with TRBD1. V shed 8 bases, J shed 4 bases, and the junction held 10 bases outside the gene matches. CDR3 length: 13 residues. The V gene's germline CDR1 is DFQATT and CDR2 SNEGSKA (reference sequence). The CDR3 DNA sequence: TGCAGTACCCAGAAGTCAGGGGGCTATGGCTACACCTTC. Encoded protein: CSTQKSGGYGYTF.

The rearrangement links TRBV10-3 to TRBJ2-1, with 7 bases identical to TRBD2. V trimming: 6 bases; J trimming: 0 bases; junction bases outside the gene matches: 8. The germline gives CDR1 ENHRY, CDR2 SYGVKD. This CDR3 comprises 16 residues. For the CDR3, the DNA is TGTGCCATCAGAAGGAGCGGGGCCAGCTCCTACAATGAGCAGTTCTTC. Its protein is CAIRRSGASSYNEQFF.

This clonotype showed up just a few times. The chain uses TRBV12-5 and TRBJ1-5; D might be TRBD1 (5 bases). Trimming shortened V by 2 bases and J by 0 bases, and 11 bases separated the two germline ends. Germline lookup yields CDR1 LGHNT and CDR2 FRNRAP. CDR3 length equals 16 residues. In DNA, the CDR3 is TGTGCTAGTGGTTTGCAAACAGGCAATAGCAATCAGCCCCAGCATTTT. This translates into CASGLQTGNSNQPQHF.